One sample yielded the 12 T cell receptor beta chains listed below, sequenced in a study of cytomegalovirus exposure and HLA in healthy donors. The PCR had 60 Vbeta and 13 Jbeta primers. Only in-frame clones appear in the TCRdb table, and some are missing; sequencing was by immunoSEQ multiplex PCR. The table has 150,000 to 200,000 clones, roughly four fifths seen once. Sequencing used PBMCs. The origin of the receptors is a woman under 30 in good health and CMV-seronegative.

This clone appeared a few times. V usage is TRBV19 and J usage is TRBJ2-1, with 9 bases fitting TRBD1. Germline values: CDR1 LNHDA, CDR2 SQIVND (reference sequence). This CDR3 spans 15 amino acids. The J segment lost 6 bases and the V segment lost 3 bases, leaving 6 bases of the junction unmatched. The CDR3 DNA reads as TGTGCCAGTAGTATGGGACAGGGTGTTGTCAATGAGCAGTTCTTC. It yields the protein CASSMGQGVVNEQFF.

This clone came up a few times. The chain combines TRBV6-1 with TRBJ2-1; 7 bases fit TRBD2. Germline V gene data show CDR1 as MNHNS and CDR2 as SASEGT. J lost 2 bases, V lost 1 base, and 5 bases had no gene match. This CDR3 spans 16 amino acids. Here the CDR3 reads CASSEVGSGAYNEQFF. The DNA for the CDR3 is TGTGCCAGCAGTGAAGTCGGGAGCGGGGCCTACAATGAGCAGTTCTTC.

The chain couples TRBV6-6 to TRBJ2-1; possibly TRBD2 for D (5 bases). Trimming shortened V by 8 bases and J by 8 bases, and 13 bases separated the two germline ends. CDR1 and CDR2 from the germline V gene are MNHNY and SVGAGI (reference sequence). The CDR3 spans 12 residues. The CDR3 region has the DNA TGTGCCAGCTGTCGGGGTAGAGATGAGCAGTTCTTC. Amino acids: CASCRGRDEQFF.

This clone was observed once. The genes are TRBV6-5 and TRBJ2-7; weak D call: TRBD2 (5 bases). Trimming shortened V by 6 bases and J by 3 bases, and 18 bases separated the two germline ends. This CDR3 comprises 15 residues. The germline CDR1 and CDR2 sequences are MNHEY and SVGAGI. As DNA, the CDR3 is TGTGCCAGCAGCAAGACCGGCCGGGAAAGCTACGAGCAGTACTTC. Translated, it gives CASSKTGRESYEQYF.

This rearrangement joins TRBV19 to TRBJ2-2; 13 positions agree with TRBD2. The V and J ends lost 7 bases and 5 bases, in that order; junction bases with no gene match: 4. The CDR3 loop spans 15 amino acids. The germline CDR1 and CDR2 sequences are LNHDA and SQIVND (reference sequence). Here the CDR3 reads CASTSGLAGTGELFF. The CDR3 region has the DNA TGTGCCAGTACCTCGGGACTAGCGGGGACCGGGGAGCTGTTTTTT. The variable domain in full, with the rest retrieved from reference TRBV19 and TRBJ2-2, is DGGITQSPKYLFRKEGQNVTLSCEQNLNHDAMYWYRQDPGQGLRLIYYSQIVNDFQKGDIAEGYSVSREKKESFPLTVTSAQKNPTAFYLCASTSGLAGTGELFFGEGSRLTVL.

The chain combines TRBV6-1 with TRBJ2-6, with D maybe TRBD1 (5 bases). CDR1 is MNHNS and CDR2 is SASEGT in the germline V gene. Trimming cost V 8 bases and J 3 bases, with 14 bases left between them. The CDR3 has 15 amino acids. CDR3 DNA sequence: TGTGCCAGCTCCTCCAGGGAAGGTGGGGCCAACGTCCTGACTTTC. Translated, it gives CASSSREGGANVLTF.

The V call is TRBV9, the J call TRBJ2-7, with 8 bases aligning to TRBD2. V shed 0 bases and J 7 bases; nucleotides not matched to a gene: 6. Germline assignment: CDR1 SGDLS and CDR2 YYNGEE. This CDR3 is built from 14 residues. In nucleotides, the CDR3 is TGTGCCAGCAGCGTAGCCGGGGGGGCTAGGGAGCAGTACTTC. It encodes CASSVAGGAREQYF.

J is TRBJ2-1 and V is TRBV15; no clear D. The germline V gene has CDR1 LNHNV and CDR2 YYDKDF (reference sequence). Trimming removed 8 bases at V and 6 bases at J, with 17 bases between. The CDR3 consists of 14 residues. The CDR3 coding sequence is TGTGCCACCTCGCGCCCCTCCTTAAGCAATGAGCAGTTCTTC. This encodes CATSRPSLSNEQFF.

This clone was observed a handful of times. The gene calls are TRBV30 and TRBJ2-7; TRBD2 might be the D (5 bases). Germline V gives CDR1 GTSNPN, CDR2 SVGIG (reference sequence). Trimming removed 2 bases at V and 2 bases at J, with 10 bases between. This CDR3 region has 13 residues. The chain's CDR3 is CAWSRGLTYEQYF. The DNA of the CDR3 is TGTGCCTGGAGTCGAGGGCTGACCTACGAGCAGTACTTC.

The chain employs TRBV6-1 and TRBJ2-7; D unresolved. Germline V CDR1 and CDR2: MNHNS, SASEGT. This CDR3 spans 11 amino acids. V lost 2 bases to trimming and J lost 4 bases, with 3 bases between them. CDR3 protein: CASSERYEQYF. CDR3 coding DNA: TGTGCCAGCAGTGAACGTTACGAGCAGTACTTC.

The chain has TRBV2 and TRBJ2-5; the D is unclear. CDR1 SNHLY and CDR2 FYNNEI come from the germline V gene. The CDR3 loop spans 11 amino acids. The V end lost 5 bases, the J end lost 2 bases, and 3 bases lay between the germline ends. The CDR3 coding sequence is TGTGCCAGCAGTATACAAGAGACCCAGTACTTC. It encodes CASSIQETQYF.

The chain combines TRBV5-1 with TRBJ2-1, with D possibly TRBD1 on 6 matching bases. CDR1 is SGHRS and CDR2 is YFSETQ in the germline V gene. The CDR3 covers 13 residues. V was clipped by 4 bases and J by 7 bases, with 12 bases between them. CDR3: CASSRLQGNEQFF. The CDR3 DNA reads as TGCGCCAGCAGCCGGTTACAGGGAAATGAGCAGTTCTTC.